This TCR beta chain is from a study of cytomegalovirus exposure and HLA in healthy donors. Germline V lookup: CDR1 SQVTM, CDR2 ANQGSEA. V was trimmed by 1 base and J by 2 bases, leaving 18 bases between them. The CDR3 totals 17 residues. Turning to this clone: As yet, its antigen is unknown.

It was with 60 Vbeta and 13 Jbeta primers that the PCR ran. Produced via immunoSEQ multiplex PCR; TCRdb's table is partial and in-frame only. The table lists around 150,000 clones, around 80% of them singletons. Study-wide findings and caveats: With high specificity and sensitivity, the classifier reportedly diagnosed cytomegalovirus status.

This clonotype was obtained from a woman aged 40 to 55 in good health and CMV-seropositive. Material for sequencing was PBMCs. V usage is TRBV29-1 and J usage is TRBJ2-1; the D is unclear. The CDR3 region has the DNA TGCAGCGTTGAAGGGCACAACCTCGATTCAACCTACAATGAGCAGTTCTTC. Encoded protein: CSVEGHNLDSTYNEQFF.